These 5 T cell receptor beta chains were sequenced from one sample in a study of blood T cells in healthy people across ages. It was with a sample-barcoded 5' primer and a J-beta primer mix that a second PCR of about 7 to 12 cycles was run. A single record per CDR3 protein comes from TCRdb applying MiXCR to the 5' RACE reads. Here the sample spans approximately 600,000 distinct CDR3 sequences, under 70% being singletons. The sample comprised blood. All receptors derive from a man aged 60 to 75 in good health.

The chain couples TRBV5-6 to TRBJ1-6, with D perhaps matching TRBD1 (5 bases). Germline V gene lookup returns CDR1 SGHDT and CDR2 YYEEEE. This CDR3 has 16 residues. Trimming shortened V by 4 bases and J by 0 bases, and 11 bases separated the two germline ends. The CDR3 region has the DNA TGTGCCAGCAGCCGGGCGGGGGGCTCCTATAATTCACCCCTCCACTTT. This codes for CASSRAGGSYNSPLHF.

This chain joins TRBV6-1 and TRBJ2-5, with D unresolved. V shed 2 bases and J shed 0 bases, with 13 bases lying between them. Germline V gene sequence: CDR1 MNHNS, CDR2 SASEGT. CDR3 length equals 16 residues. The CDR3 spells CASSERQSQYQETQYF. CDR3 sequence (DNA): TGTGCCAGCAGTGAAAGGCAGAGCCAGTACCAAGAGACCCAGTACTTC.

The gene calls are TRBV6-6 and TRBJ2-1, with D possibly called TRBD1 or TRBD2 (5 bases each). The V end was cut by 2 bases, the J end by 6 bases, with 17 bases between. The germline CDR1 and CDR2 sequences are MNHNY and SVGAGI (reference sequence). The CDR3 spans 16 residues. The CDR3 reads CASSYTVVGAGNEQFF. DNA of the CDR3: TGTGCCAGCAGTTACACCGTCGTCGGGGCCGGCAATGAGCAGTTCTTC.

This clonotype was seen a handful of times. The chain combines TRBV6-5 with TRBJ2-1, with TRBD2 identical over 8 bases. Losses at the gene ends were 0 bases for V and 8 bases for J; bases not matched to a gene: 6. Germline V gives CDR1 MNHEY, CDR2 SVGAGI. The length of the CDR3 is 15 residues. The CDR3 loop reads CASSYSGRGVYEQFF. For the CDR3, the DNA is TGTGCCAGCAGTTACTCGGGGCGGGGGGTGTATGAGCAGTTCTTC.

In its sample, this clonotype was seen a few times. CDR3 amino acids: CASTLDPGDTEAFF. The CDR3 nucleotides read TGTGCCAGCACCCTTGACCCGGGGGACACTGAAGCTTTCTTT. The V gene is TRBV5-5, the J gene TRBJ1-1, with D tentatively TRBD1 (5 bases). The germline V and J ends were trimmed by 6 bases and 3 bases, with 15 bases remaining between them. Looked up from germline, CDR1 is SGHKS and CDR2 is YYEKEE (reference sequence). There are 14 residues in the CDR3.